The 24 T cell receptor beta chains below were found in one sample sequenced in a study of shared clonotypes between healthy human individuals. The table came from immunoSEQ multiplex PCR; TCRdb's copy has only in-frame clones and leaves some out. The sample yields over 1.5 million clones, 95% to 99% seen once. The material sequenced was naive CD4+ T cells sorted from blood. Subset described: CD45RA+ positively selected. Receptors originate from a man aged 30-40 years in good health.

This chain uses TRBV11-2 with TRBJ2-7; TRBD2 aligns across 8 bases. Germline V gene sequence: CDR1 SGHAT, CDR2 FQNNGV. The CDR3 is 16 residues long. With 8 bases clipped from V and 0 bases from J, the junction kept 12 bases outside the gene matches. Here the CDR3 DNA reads TGTGCCAGCCGAACCGGGACTAGGCTTAGCTCCTACGAGCAGTACTTC. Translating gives CASRTGTRLSSYEQYF.

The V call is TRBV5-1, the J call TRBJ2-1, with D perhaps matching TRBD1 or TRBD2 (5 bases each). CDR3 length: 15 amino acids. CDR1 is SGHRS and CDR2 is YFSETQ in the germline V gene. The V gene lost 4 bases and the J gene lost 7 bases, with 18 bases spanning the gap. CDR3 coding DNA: TGCGCCAGCAGCGGGGGAGTCTCCCGTACTAATGAGCAGTTCTTC. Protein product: CASSGGVSRTNEQFF.

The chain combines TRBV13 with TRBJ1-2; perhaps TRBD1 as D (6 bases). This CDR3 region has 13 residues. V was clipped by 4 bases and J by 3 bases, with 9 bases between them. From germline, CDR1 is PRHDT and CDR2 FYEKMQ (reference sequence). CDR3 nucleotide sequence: TGTGCCAGCAGCTCAAGGGGGTACTATGGCTACACCTTC. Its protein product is CASSSRGYYGYTF.

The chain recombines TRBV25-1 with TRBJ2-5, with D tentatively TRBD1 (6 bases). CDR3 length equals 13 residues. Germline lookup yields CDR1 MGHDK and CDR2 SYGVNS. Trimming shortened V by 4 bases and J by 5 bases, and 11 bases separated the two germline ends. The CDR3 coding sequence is TGTGCCAGCAGTGGGGACACCAAGGAGACCCAGTACTTC. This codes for CASSGDTKETQYF.

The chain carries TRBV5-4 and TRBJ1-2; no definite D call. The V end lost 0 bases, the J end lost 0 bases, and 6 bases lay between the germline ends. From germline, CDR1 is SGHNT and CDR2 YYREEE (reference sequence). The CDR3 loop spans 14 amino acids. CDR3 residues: CASSLGHPNYGYTF. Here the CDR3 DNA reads TGTGCCAGCAGCTTGGGACACCCTAACTATGGCTACACCTTC. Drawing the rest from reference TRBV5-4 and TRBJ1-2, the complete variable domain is ETGVTQSPTHLIKTRGQQVTLRCSSQSGHNTVSWYQQALGQGPQFIFQYYREEENGRGNFPPRFSGLQFPNYSSELNVNALELDDSALYLCASSLGHPNYGYTFGSGTRLTVV.

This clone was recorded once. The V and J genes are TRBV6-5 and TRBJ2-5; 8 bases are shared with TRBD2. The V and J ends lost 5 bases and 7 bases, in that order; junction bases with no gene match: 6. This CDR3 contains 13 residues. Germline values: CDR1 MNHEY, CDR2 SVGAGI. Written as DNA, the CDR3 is TGTGCCAGCAGTGATAGCGGGATCGGGACCCAGTACTTC. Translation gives CASSDSGIGTQYF.

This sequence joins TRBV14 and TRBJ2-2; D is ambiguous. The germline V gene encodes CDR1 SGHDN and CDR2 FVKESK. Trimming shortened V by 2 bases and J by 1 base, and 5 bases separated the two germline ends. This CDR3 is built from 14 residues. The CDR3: CASSQQRNTGELFF. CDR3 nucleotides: TGTGCCAGCAGCCAACAGAGGAACACCGGGGAGCTGTTTTTT.

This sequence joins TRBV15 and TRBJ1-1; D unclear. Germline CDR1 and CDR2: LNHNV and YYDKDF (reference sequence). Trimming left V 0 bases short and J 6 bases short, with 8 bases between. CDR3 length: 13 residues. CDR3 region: CATSREAGAEAFF. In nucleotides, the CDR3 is TGTGCCACCAGCAGAGAGGCAGGTGCTGAAGCTTTCTTT.

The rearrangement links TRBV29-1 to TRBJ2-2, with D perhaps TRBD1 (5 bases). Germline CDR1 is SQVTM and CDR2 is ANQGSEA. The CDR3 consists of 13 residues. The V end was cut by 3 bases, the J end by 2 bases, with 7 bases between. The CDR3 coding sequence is TGCAGCGTTGAGCAGGGAAACACCGGGGAGCTGTTTTTT. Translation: CSVEQGNTGELFF.

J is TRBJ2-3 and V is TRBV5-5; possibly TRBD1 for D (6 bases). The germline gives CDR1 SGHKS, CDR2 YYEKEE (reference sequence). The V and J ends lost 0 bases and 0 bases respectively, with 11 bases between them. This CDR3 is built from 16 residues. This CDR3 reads CASSLVRDMSTDTQYF. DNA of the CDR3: TGTGCCAGCAGCTTGGTTCGGGACATGAGCACAGATACGCAGTATTTT.

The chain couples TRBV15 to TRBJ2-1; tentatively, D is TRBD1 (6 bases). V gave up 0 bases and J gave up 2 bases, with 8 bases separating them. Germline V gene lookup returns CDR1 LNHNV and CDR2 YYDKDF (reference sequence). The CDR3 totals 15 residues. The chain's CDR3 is CATSRDRGPYNEQFF. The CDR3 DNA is TGTGCCACCAGCAGAGACAGGGGACCCTACAATGAGCAGTTCTTC.

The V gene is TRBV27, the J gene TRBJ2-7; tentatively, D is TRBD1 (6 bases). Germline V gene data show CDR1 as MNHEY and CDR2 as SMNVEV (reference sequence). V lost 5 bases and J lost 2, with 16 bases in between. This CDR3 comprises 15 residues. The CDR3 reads CASSLDSAIPYEQYF. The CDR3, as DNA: TGTGCCAGCAGTCTGGACAGCGCGATCCCCTACGAGCAGTACTTC.

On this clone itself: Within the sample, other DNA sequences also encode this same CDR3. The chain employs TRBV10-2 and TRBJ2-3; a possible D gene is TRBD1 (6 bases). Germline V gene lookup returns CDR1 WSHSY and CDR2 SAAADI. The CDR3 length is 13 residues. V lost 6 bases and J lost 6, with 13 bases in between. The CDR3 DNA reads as TGCGCCAGCAGGGAACAGGGTTCGGATACGCAGTATTTT. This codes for CASREQGSDTQYF.

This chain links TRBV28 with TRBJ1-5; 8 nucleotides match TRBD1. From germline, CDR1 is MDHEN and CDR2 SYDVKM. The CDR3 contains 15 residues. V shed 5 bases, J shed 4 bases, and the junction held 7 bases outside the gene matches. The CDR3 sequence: CASSATGVGNQPQHF. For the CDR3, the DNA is TGTGCCAGCAGTGCGACAGGGGTGGGGAATCAGCCCCAGCATTTT.

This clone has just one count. In nucleotides, the CDR3 is TGTGCCAGCAGCGGGGGAGCCGCCCGGGGTCAGCCCCAGCATTTT. It is translated as CASSGGAARGQPQHF. This chain joins TRBV21-1 and TRBJ1-5. TRBV21-1 is classified as a pseudogene. CDR3 length equals 15 residues.

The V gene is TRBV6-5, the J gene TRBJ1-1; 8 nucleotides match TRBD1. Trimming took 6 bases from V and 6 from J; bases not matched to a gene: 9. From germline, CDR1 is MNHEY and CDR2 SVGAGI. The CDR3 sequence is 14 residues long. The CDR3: CASRPGQGRAEAFF. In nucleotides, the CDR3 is TGTGCCAGCAGACCTGGACAGGGACGGGCTGAAGCTTTCTTT.

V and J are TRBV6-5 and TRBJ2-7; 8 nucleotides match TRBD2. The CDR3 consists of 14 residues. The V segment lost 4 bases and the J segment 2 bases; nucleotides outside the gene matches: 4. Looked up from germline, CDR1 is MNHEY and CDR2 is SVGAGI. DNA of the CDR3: TGTGCCAGCAGTTCCGGGACTAGAGCCTACGAGCAGTACTTC. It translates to CASSSGTRAYEQYF.

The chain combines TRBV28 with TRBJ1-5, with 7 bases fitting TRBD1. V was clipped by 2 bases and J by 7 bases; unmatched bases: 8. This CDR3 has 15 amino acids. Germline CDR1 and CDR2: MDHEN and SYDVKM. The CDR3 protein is CASSLIRQGGQPQHF. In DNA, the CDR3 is TGTGCCAGCAGTTTAATAAGACAGGGTGGACAGCCCCAGCATTTT.

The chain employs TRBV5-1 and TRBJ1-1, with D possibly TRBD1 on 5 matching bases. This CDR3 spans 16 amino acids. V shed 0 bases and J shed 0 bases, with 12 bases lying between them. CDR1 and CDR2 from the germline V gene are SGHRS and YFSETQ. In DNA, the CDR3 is TGCGCCAGCAGCTTGGGATCGACAGCCTTGAACACTGAAGCTTTCTTT. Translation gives CASSLGSTALNTEAFF.

The CDR3 DNA follows: TGTGCCAGCTCACCACCTTCCGGGGGGGACACTGAAGCTTTCTTT. The encoded protein is CASSPPSGGDTEAFF. V is TRBV18 and J is TRBJ1-1; D is perhaps TRBD1 (5 bases). The V gene lost 0 bases and the J gene lost 3 bases, with 11 bases spanning the gap. This CDR3 has 15 residues. The germline V gene has CDR1 KGHSH and CDR2 LQKENI. Complete variable domain (other parts from reference TRBV18 and TRBJ1-1): NAGVMQNPRHLVRRRGQEARLRCSPMKGHSHVYWYRQLPEEGLKFMVYLQKENIIDESGMPKERFSAEFPKEGPSILRIQQVVRGDSAAYFCASSPPSGGDTEAFFGQGTRLTVV.

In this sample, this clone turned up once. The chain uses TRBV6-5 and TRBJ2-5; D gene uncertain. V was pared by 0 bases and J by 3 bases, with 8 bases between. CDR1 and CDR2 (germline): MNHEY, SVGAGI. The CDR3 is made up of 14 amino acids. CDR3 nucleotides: TGTGCCAGCAGTTACTCGGCCTCCGAAGAGACCCAGTACTTC. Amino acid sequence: CASSYSASEETQYF.

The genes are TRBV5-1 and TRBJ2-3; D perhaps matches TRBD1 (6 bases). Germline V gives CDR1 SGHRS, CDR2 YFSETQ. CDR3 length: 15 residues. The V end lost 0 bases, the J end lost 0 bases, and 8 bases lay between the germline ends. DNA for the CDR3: TGCGCCAGCAGCTTGGAGGGGGACAGCACAGATACGCAGTATTTT. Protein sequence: CASSLEGDSTDTQYF.

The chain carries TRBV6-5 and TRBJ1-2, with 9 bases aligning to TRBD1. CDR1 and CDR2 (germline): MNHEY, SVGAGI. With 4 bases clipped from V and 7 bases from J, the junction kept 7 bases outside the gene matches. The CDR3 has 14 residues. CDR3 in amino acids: CASSSSGTGFGYTF. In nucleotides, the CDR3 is TGTGCCAGCAGTTCATCTGGGACAGGGTTTGGCTACACCTTC.

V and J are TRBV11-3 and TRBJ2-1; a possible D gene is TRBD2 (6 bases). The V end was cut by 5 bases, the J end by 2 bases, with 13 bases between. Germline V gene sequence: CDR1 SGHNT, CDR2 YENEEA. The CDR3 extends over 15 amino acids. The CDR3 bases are TGTGCCAGCAGCACGAGACTAGTTCCCTACAATGAGCAGTTCTTC. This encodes CASSTRLVPYNEQFF. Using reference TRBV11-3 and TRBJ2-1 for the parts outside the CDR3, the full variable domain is EAGVVQSPRYKIIEKKQPVAFWCNPISGHNTLYWYLQNLGQGPELLIRYENEEAVDDSQLPKDRFSAERLKGVDSTLKIQPAELGDSAVYLCASSTRLVPYNEQFFGPGTRLTVL.